One T cell receptor beta chain is described in this entry. Its antigen is still unknown. No base quality values were provided; no much bigger clone lies one nucleotide off. Libraries were constructed by the immunoSEQ multiplex PCR assay. Entries here come from immuneACCESS through TCRdb and include only in-frame sequences with V and J called. Some clones fail to appear in such tables; in the studies checked, an unresolved V gene covers under half of the shortfall, and the cause of the remainder is unknown. The sample has about 38,000 clones on record, around 92% of them singletons. About 12% of the sample goes to the ten largest clones. The CDR3 runs 15 amino acids, cysteine and phenylalanine included. Only CDR3 DNA remains: 45 bases, in frame from the first base. The germline V gene yields SQVTM for CDR1 and ANQGSEA for CDR2. The junction shows trimming of 6 bases on V and 4 bases on J, and the gene matches do not reach 12 bases of it.

This specimen belongs to a study of T cell changes during pregnancy in multiple sclerosis (dated by TCRdb to between 2019 and 2020). Regarding the complete study: The study examined how the T cell repertoire changed over the course of pregnancy in women with multiple sclerosis.

The chain links TRBV29-1 with TRBJ1-5, and 7 junctional nucleotides match TRBD1. The source was CD8+ T cells from peripheral blood mononuclear cells, collected after pregnancy. The clonotype comes from a female donor with multiple sclerosis, enrolled in a pregnancy study. Here the CDR3 is given as CSVSTLQGFNQPQHF. The DNA sequence is TGCAGCGTGAGCACCCTACAGGGGTTTAATCAGCCCCAGCATTTT. Where the CDR3 stops, the reference TRBV29-1 and TRBJ1-5 genes take over; the full variable domain is SAVISQKPSRDICQRGTSLTIQCQVDSQVTMMFWYRQQPGQSLTLIATANQGSEATYESGFVIDKFPISRPNLTFSTLTVSNMSPEDSSIYLCSVSTLQGFNQPQHFGDGTRLSIL.